Detailed here is one T cell receptor (beta chain). This clonotype was counted a few times. Its cognate antigen has yet to be identified. No base quality information exists; no much larger clone differs at one position. The data originate from a study of blood T cells in healthy people across ages (dated by TCRdb to 2013 to 2016). Broadly, across the study: In model experiments, template switching captured about one uniquely barcoded TCR beta cDNA molecule for every two T cells. Using deep sequencing normalized with unique cDNA molecular identifiers, the study measured how TCR beta repertoire diversity changes with age. The donors were divided into four age groups: young (average approximately 17 years), middle-aged (around 41), aged (roughly 66) and long-lived (roughly 82). To avoid experimental bias, donors of different ages were distributed randomly across sequencing lanes. For two donors (one aged 18 to 29 and one aged 80 or older), the study analyzed two additional independent replicas of 1 million unique cDNA reads from the same blood draw.

The donors were about 40 Caucasian individuals from Russia, aged roughly 6 to 100 years, who were systemically healthy. Each donor gave ten milliliters of peripheral blood, collected into EDTA-treated Vacutainer tubes. Ficoll-Paque density-gradient centrifugation was used to isolate PBMCs, with at least 6 million per sample. Trizol reagent was used to extract total RNA from the PBMCs, yielding at least 5 micrograms per sample. For every donor, an aliquot of PBMCs went through flow cytometry to measure the percentages of naive CD45RAhigh/CD27high T cells. To prepare the library, 5' RACE was applied. TCRdb shows the sequencer as Illumina HiSeq 2500. A second PCR of about 6 to 11 cycles was performed with a sample-barcoded 5' primer and a J-beta primer mix. Each TCR beta cDNA molecule received a unique molecular identifier from a template-switch 5' adaptor carrying 12 random nucleotides. Each sample yielded at least 2.5 million CDR3-containing paired-end reads. The Mint cDNA synthesis kit, primed by a TRBC-specific oligonucleotide, was used to synthesize first-strand cDNA from all RNA. Following uracil-DNA glycosylase treatment, all cDNA underwent a first 18-cycle PCR with the universal primers M1SS and BC2_uni_R. Concerning the study's data processing: For normalization, 1 million high-quality reads, each with a distinct molecular identifier, were randomly selected from each sample. Instead of being binned into consensus sequences, reads that shared molecular identifiers were thrown out. MiTCR, with a Q25 quality threshold and the strictest error-elimination algorithm, was used for CDR3 identification, clonotype clustering and error correction. A nonparametric unseen species model with Euler transformation was used to estimate a lower bound on total TCR beta diversity. The raw public reads went through TCRdb reprocessing: fastp at Q25, MiXCR clone calling, in-frame beta chains kept. A single entry per CDR3 protein holds the most common genes and DNA from its merged rows. TCRdb, not the original authors, processed these V and J calls. The sample profile shows 780,000 or so distinct CDR3 sequences; more than 50% of them were found once. Roughly 25% of the sample is held by the ten biggest clonotypes.

V trim: 3 bases; J trim: 4 bases; unmatched bases: 13. CDR1 and CDR2 were assigned from the germline V gene as KGHSH and LQKENI. Counted from cysteine to phenylalanine, this CDR3 has 17 amino acids. Only the CDR3 DNA stays, 51 bases, in frame from base 1. The full study reports these points: A strong correlation was found between observed TCR beta diversity and the percentage of naive T cells measured by flow cytometry. Compared with the aged group, more naive CD4+ T cells, fewer expanded clones and increased TCR diversity were shown by the long-lived group, suggesting age selection. Estimates of total diversity based on one million sequenced T cells were considered lower bounds and underestimates. Bulk unsorted PBMC profiling prevented conclusive comparison of naive and antigen-experienced compartments. The CMV infection status of donors was not known, potentially confounding age-related changes in expanded clonotypes. Observed TCR beta diversity per million T cells fell roughly linearly with age, and a significant reduction was already apparent by age approximately 40.

The receptor was derived from a man in his forties in good health. Sequenced sample: blood. The rearranged segments are TRBV18 and TRBJ1-2; TRBD1 lines up with 8 middle nucleotides. The DNA is TGTGCCAGCTCACCTGGTACAGGACAGGGTAAAGGCTATGGCTACACCTTC. Its translation reads: CASSPGTGQGKGYGYTF.